This T cell receptor beta chain is drawn from a study of cytomegalovirus exposure and HLA in healthy donors. Study outcomes and limitations: It was reported that the classifier diagnosed cytomegalovirus status with high specificity and sensitivity in both the original and validation cohorts. Cytomegalovirus association was listed for about 150 TCR beta chains.

Regarding this clone: Its antigen is unknown.

The method was immunoSEQ multiplex PCR; TCRdb's version includes in-frame clones alone and lacks a portion of them. The sample lists a few hundred thousand clones; roughly 90% were seen once. V lost 2 bases to trimming and J lost 4 bases, with 8 bases between them. The V gene's germline CDR1 is SNHLY and CDR2 FYNNEI. The CDR3 totals 13 residues. The donors were part of the validation cohort, which consisted of under 150 subjects and was separate from the first cohort of 600 to 850 subjects. The sample taken for sequencing was PBMCs. The chain uses TRBV2 and TRBJ2-5, with TRBD1 as a possible D gene (5 bases). The origin of this receptor is a woman between 18 and 29 years old in good health and CMV-seronegative. CDR3 protein: CASSESGSETQYF. In DNA, the CDR3 is TGTGCCAGCAGTGAATCAGGGTCAGAGACCCAGTACTTC.